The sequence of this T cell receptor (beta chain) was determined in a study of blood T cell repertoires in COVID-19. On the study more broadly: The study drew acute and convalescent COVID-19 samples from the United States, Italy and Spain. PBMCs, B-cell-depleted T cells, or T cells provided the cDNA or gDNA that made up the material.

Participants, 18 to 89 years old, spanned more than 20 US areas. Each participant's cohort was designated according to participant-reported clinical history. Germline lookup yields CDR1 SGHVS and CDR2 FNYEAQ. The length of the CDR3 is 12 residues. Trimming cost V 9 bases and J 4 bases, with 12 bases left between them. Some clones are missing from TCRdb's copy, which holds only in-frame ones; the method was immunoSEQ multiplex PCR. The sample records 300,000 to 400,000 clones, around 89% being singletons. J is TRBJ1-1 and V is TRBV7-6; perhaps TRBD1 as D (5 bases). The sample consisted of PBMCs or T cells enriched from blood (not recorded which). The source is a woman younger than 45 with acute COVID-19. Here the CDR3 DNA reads TGTGCCAGTTCGCAGGGAGGCACTGAAGCTTTCTTT. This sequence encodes CASSQGGTEAFF.